The following is a T cell receptor beta chain sequence with its context. Its antigen is unknown. No per-base quality is available; no much larger clone lies one base away. The record originates from a study of PD-L1 blockade in urothelial cancer (dated 2017 in TCRdb). About the investigation overall: Therapy was started at some point between 2014 and 2016 for all patients, and atezolizumab 1,200 mg was administered intravenously every 3 weeks. About 85% of the roughly 30 patients were males with bladder-origin urothelial cancer, and 18 of 29 reported a prior smoking history. An ECOG performance status of 0 or 1 was recorded for the patients, and 0 to 3 prior chemotherapy regimens had been received by the patients. Blood samples were analyzed at 3 weeks after treatment start (second dose) and at 6 weeks after treatment start. A median of roughly 140,000 T cells and tens of thousands of unique TCRs was obtained from blood samples, and a median clonality of 0.080 was observed. An exploratory multi-omic analysis was conducted of the somatic, immune and clinical correlates of response to PD-L1 blockade with atezolizumab in urothelial cancer. TCR sequencing covered pretreatment tumor samples and matched, serially collected peripheral blood taken before and after atezolizumab treatment. Durable clinical benefit was defined as progression-free survival longer than 6 months, and TCR features were also tested against progression-free and overall survival. In the same patients, whole exome sequencing and RNA sequencing of pretreatment tumors were performed in addition to TCR sequencing. Durable clinical benefit was achieved by nine patients but not by the remaining 20. Under 30 patients had pretreatment blood TCR-seq, about 25 had at least one posttreatment blood collection, and about 25 had tumor TCR-seq. Overall study results and their limits: Greater expansion of tumor-associated TCR clones in peripheral blood 3 weeks after the start of treatment was observed in patients with durable benefit (n of about 20, p = 0.022). Improved progression-free and overall survival was found to be associated with pretreatment peripheral blood TCR clonality below the median. Because the sample size was small (n of about 30) and many exploratory analyses were performed, the results are intended to be hypothesis-generating.

The cohort included under 35 patients with locally advanced or metastatic urothelial carcinoma who were treated at Memorial Sloan Kettering on a trial protocol. Peripheral blood mononuclear cells were collected pretreatment and during treatment, with between 1 and 8 total time points per patient. The Qiagen DNeasy Blood extraction kit was used to purify genomic DNA from total PBMCs and from tumor samples. PBMCs were collected pretreatment and during treatment, and were isolated and stored as previously described. To estimate absolute template abundance from read counts, synthetic TCR analog templates were spiked into each PCR. TCRbeta CDR3 regions were amplified from genomic DNA with bias-controlled V and J gene primers using the immunoSEQ assay. Sequencing of rearranged TCRbeta segments was done at approximately 20X coverage. The paper's processing steps were these. Clustering was used to correct sequencing errors, and CDR3s were annotated against IMGT to assign V, D and J genes. Downstream analyses used only productive TCRbeta rearrangements, leaving out any out-of-frame or stop-codon sequences. To compute clonality, Shannon entropy was normalized by the log of the number of unique productive sequences and then subtracted from one. Fisher's exact test with Benjamini-Hochberg correction, using a cutoff of adjusted p below 0.01, was how clones that differed between time points or between blood and tumor were identified. TCRdb holds this immuneACCESS table with in-frame rearrangements only. Some clones are missing; in checked studies, unresolved V genes explain under half, and the rest has no known cause. V and J calls and clone size are copied from that table; D and trimming were computed from the DNA. The table for this sample lists approximately 32,000 clones; 82% of them were counted only once. The ten largest make up about 4% of the sample.

As encoded in the germline V gene, CDR1 is LGHNA while CDR2 is YSLEER. V is cut by 1 base and J by 13 bases, and the space between the germline ends is 11 bases. Its CDR3 holds 13 amino acids, cysteine through phenylalanine. Only the CDR3 DNA stays, 39 bases, in frame from base 1. Here the sequenced sample was PBMCs, taken around atezolizumab (anti-PD-L1) treatment. The receptor's source is a man in his sixties or seventies with urothelial cancer. Rearrangement joined TRBV4-3 to TRBJ2-6; a tentative D call is TRBD1 (6 bases match). The CDR3 region reads CASSQGDRKVLTF. The nucleotides read TGCGCCAGCAGCCAAGGAGACAGGAAAGTCCTGACTTTC.